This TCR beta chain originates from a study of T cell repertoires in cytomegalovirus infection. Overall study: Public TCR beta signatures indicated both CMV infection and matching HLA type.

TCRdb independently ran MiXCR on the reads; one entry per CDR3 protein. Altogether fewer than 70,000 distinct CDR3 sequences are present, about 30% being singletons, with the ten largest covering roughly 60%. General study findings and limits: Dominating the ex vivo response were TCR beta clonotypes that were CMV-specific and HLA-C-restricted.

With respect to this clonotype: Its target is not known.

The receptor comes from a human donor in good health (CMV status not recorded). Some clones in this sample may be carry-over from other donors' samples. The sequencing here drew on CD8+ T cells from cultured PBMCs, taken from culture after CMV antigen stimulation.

The CDR3 loop is CSARDSRVPQETQYF. The CDR3 DNA reads TGCAGTGCTAGAGATAGTAGGGTCCCGCAAGAGACCCAGTACTTC. The gene calls are TRBV20-1 and TRBJ2-5; D gene ambiguous. The CDR3 has 15 amino acids. CDR1 DFQATT and CDR2 SNEGSKA come from the germline V gene (reference sequence). V was shortened by 0 bases and J by 2 bases, with 13 bases between the two germline ends.